This record concerns one T cell receptor beta chain sequence. The entry originates in a study of control samples from healthy donors and cancer patients. Assay used: immunoSEQ multiplex PCR; TCRdb lists only in-frame clones, some missing. The sample lists roughly 47,000 clones, around 87% occurring once. V was clipped by 1 base and J by 4 bases, with 9 bases between them. From germline, CDR1 is KGHSH and CDR2 LQKENI. The CDR3 extends over 14 amino acids. V gene TRBV18 combines with J gene TRBJ2-3; D not resolved. This TCR was sampled from a woman aged 60-75 years with lung cancer. The sample comprised PBMCs. The CDR3 is CASSPLGFSDTQYF. CDR3 bases: TGTGCCAGCTCACCACTCGGGTTCTCAGATACGCAGTATTTT.